This entry is about one TCR beta chain. Its antigen is not identified. This sample stems from a study of early T cells in non-severe SARS-CoV-2 infection. Study-level findings and limits: Anti-spike CD8 responses were favored by VDJdb matching, which missed private and CD4 specificities.

TCRdb analysed the 5' RACE reads with MiXCR anew, one entry per CDR3 protein. The profile shows about 44,000 distinct CDR3 sequences, 23% of them singletons. The receptor was derived from an adult who was a healthcare worker with PCR-confirmed SARS-CoV-2 infection or an uninfected control (not recorded which). The starting material was whole blood, obtained at baseline.

The CDR3 DNA reads TGTGCCAGCAGCCAAGGGTCTTCACCCCTCCACTTT. This translates into CASSQGSSPLHF. The V call is TRBV4-2, the J call TRBJ1-6; no clear D. Between the trimmed V and J ends, which lost 1 base and 9 bases, there was a span of 4 bases. CDR1 and CDR2 from the germline V gene are LGHNA and YNFKEQ. The CDR3 totals 12 residues.